The rows below give T cell receptor beta chains drawn from one sample of a study of control samples from healthy donors and cancer patients. Assay used: immunoSEQ multiplex PCR; TCRdb lists only in-frame clones, some missing. Of 160,000 or so clones listed, around 94% are singletons. Sequenced: PBMCs. Receptors originate from a man aged 60 to 75 with colorectal cancer. CDR3s include the opening cysteine and the closing phenylalanine or tryptophan. D genes are given only for firm matches. Size tells how often a clone was seen (once, few, many) or the class of an expanded clone, and some rows leave it out.

V: TRBV5-1
D: NA
J: TRBJ2-3
size: once
DNA: TGCGCCAGCATTAGGGATACTAGCACAGATACGCAGTATTTT
CDR3: CASIRDTSTDTQYF

V: TRBV27
D: TRBD2
J: TRBJ2-1
size: NA
DNA: TGTGCCAGCAGTCCAACCGGGACTAGCGGGGGCCCACGACTGCAGTTCTTC
CDR3: CASSPTGTSGGPRLQFF

V: TRBV5-1
D: NA
J: TRBJ1-1
size: once
DNA: TGCGCCAGCAGCTTCCGGGGGCTAGGGGGCACTGAAGCTTTCTTT
CDR3: CASSFRGLGGTEAFF

V: TRBV29-1
D: NA
J: TRBJ1-2
size: NA
DNA: TGCAGCGTTGAAGGTGTCAGCGCGGCTAACTATGGCTACACCTTC
CDR3: CSVEGVSAANYGYTF

V: TRBV7-2
D: TRBD2
J: TRBJ2-6
size: NA
DNA: TGTGCCAGCAGCTTAGGCGGGAGCGGGGCCAACGTCCTGACTTTC
CDR3: CASSLGGSGANVLTF

V: TRBV7-9
D: TRBD1
J: TRBJ2-2
size: NA
DNA: TGTGCCAGCAGCCCCGGGACAGGGCGCACCGGGGAGCTGTTTTTT
CDR3: CASSPGTGRTGELFF

V: TRBV4-3
D: NA
J: TRBJ2-2
size: NA
DNA: TGCGCCAGCAGCCAAGAGGCGGAACCGAACACCGGGGAGCTGTTTTTT
CDR3: CASSQEAEPNTGELFF

V: TRBV6-6
D: NA
J: TRBJ1-1
size: once
DNA: TGTGCCAGCACTAGGGCCAACACTGAAGCTTTCTTT
CDR3: CASTRANTEAFF

V: TRBV25-1
D: NA
J: TRBJ2-1
size: NA
DNA: TGTGCCAGCAGTGACTCCAAACGGGGGCACTACAATGAGCAGTTCTTC
CDR3: CASSDSKRGHYNEQFF

V: TRBV5-1
D: TRBD1
J: TRBJ2-5
size: NA
DNA: TGCGCCAGCAGCGCGCTGACAGGGGACGCGACCCAGTACTTC
CDR3: CASSALTGDATQYF

V: TRBV28
D: NA
J: TRBJ2-7
size: NA
DNA: TGTGCCAGCAAAGGCCCGGCCTCGAGCTCCTACGAGCAGTACTTC
CDR3: CASKGPASSSYEQYF

V: TRBV15
D: NA
J: TRBJ1-2
size: NA
DNA: TGTGCCACCAGCAGGACAGCAGAGGGATTCTATGGCTACACCTTC
CDR3: CATSRTAEGFYGYTF

V: TRBV6-6
D: NA
J: TRBJ2-3
size: NA
DNA: TGTGCCAGCAGTTACCCCAGCACAGATACGCAGTATTTT
CDR3: CASSYPSTDTQYF

V: TRBV7-2
D: TRBD2
J: TRBJ2-1
size: NA
DNA: TGTGCCAGCAGCTTAGTTCCAAGCGGGGGCTTTAACAATGAGCAGTTCTTC
CDR3: CASSLVPSGGFNNEQFF

V: TRBV5-8
D: TRBD1
J: TRBJ1-2
size: NA
DNA: TGTGCCAGCAGCGACGGACAGGGTTTGTACGGCTACACCTTC
CDR3: CASSDGQGLYGYTF

V: TRBV28
D: NA
J: TRBJ1-2
size: NA
DNA: TGTGCCAGCAGCTCGGGACACCCAAACTATGGCTACACCTTC
CDR3: CASSSGHPNYGYTF

V: TRBV6-2/TRBV6-3
D: NA
J: TRBJ2-5
size: NA
DNA: TGTGCCAGCAGTTCGGGGGACCAAGAGACCCAGTACTTC
CDR3: CASSSGDQETQYF

V: TRBV19
D: TRBD1
J: TRBJ2-2
size: NA
DNA: TGTGCCAGTAGTGTGACAGGGGTGGCCGGGGAGCTGTTTTTT
CDR3: CASSVTGVAGELFF

V: TRBV18
D: NA
J: TRBJ1-5
size: NA
DNA: TGTGCCAGCTCCCCGGGGGGGTTCAATCAGCCCCAGCATTTT
CDR3: CASSPGGFNQPQHF

V: TRBV6-1
D: NA
J: TRBJ1-2
size: NA
DNA: TGTGCCAGCAGTCCACCCGGACAGTATGGCTACACCTTC
CDR3: CASSPPGQYGYTF

V: TRBV7-9
D: NA
J: TRBJ2-1
size: once
DNA: TGTGCCAGCAGCCGGCGGGACAGCGTGGATGAGCAGTTCTTC
CDR3: CASSRRDSVDEQFF

V: TRBV28
D: NA
J: TRBJ2-3
size: NA
DNA: TGTGCCAGCAGTGGTTATATGGAAGATACGCAGTATTTT
CDR3: CASSGYMEDTQYF

V: TRBV5-1
D: NA
J: TRBJ1-4
size: NA
DNA: TGCGCCAGCAGCTTGGCCGAAGGGTCTGACGAAAAACTGTTTTTT
CDR3: CASSLAEGSDEKLFF

V: TRBV5-1
D: NA
J: TRBJ2-6
size: NA
DNA: TGCGCCAGCAGCTCGGTACCCTCTGGGGCCAACGTCCTGACTTTC
CDR3: CASSSVPSGANVLTF

V: TRBV10-3
D: NA
J: TRBJ2-3
size: NA
DNA: TGTGCCATCAGTGACTCCTCTGTAGGCGAAGAGGATGCAGATACGCAGTATTTT
CDR3: CAISDSSVGEEDADTQYF

V: TRBV7-9
D: NA
J: TRBJ1-1
size: NA
DNA: TGTGCCAGCAGTATACAGGGATACACTGAAGCTTTCTTT
CDR3: CASSIQGYTEAFF

V: TRBV2
D: NA
J: TRBJ2-2
size: NA
DNA: TGTGCCAGCAAAGGGACAATGAACACCGGGGAGCTGTTTTTT
CDR3: CASKGTMNTGELFF

V: TRBV7-9
D: TRBD1
J: TRBJ1-1
size: NA
DNA: TGTGCCAGCAGCTCGCAGACAGGGACGAACACTGAAGCTTTCTTT
CDR3: CASSSQTGTNTEAFF

V: TRBV9
D: NA
J: TRBJ1-4
size: once
DNA: TGTGCCAGCAGCCTAAGGGCAACTAATGAAAAACTGTTTTTT
CDR3: CASSLRATNEKLFF

V: TRBV5-8
D: NA
J: TRBJ2-3
size: NA
DNA: TGTGCCAGCAGCTTGGCCGGGGTTTCCAACACAGATACGCAGTATTTT
CDR3: CASSLAGVSNTDTQYF

V: TRBV6-2/TRBV6-3
D: NA
J: TRBJ2-2
size: NA
DNA: TGTGCCAGCAGTTACCCCGGGGAGCTGTTTTTT
CDR3: CASSYPGELFF

V: TRBV12-3/TRBV12-4
D: TRBD1
J: TRBJ2-7
size: NA
DNA: TGTGCCAGCACCGCAGGGGGCTCCTACGAGCAGTACTTC
CDR3: CASTAGGSYEQYF

V: TRBV11-2
D: TRBD1
J: TRBJ1-5
size: NA
DNA: TGTGCCAGCAGCTTATCCGGGACAGTCGAGAATCAGCCCCAGCATTTT
CDR3: CASSLSGTVENQPQHF

V: TRBV6-5
D: NA
J: TRBJ1-6
size: NA
DNA: TGTGCCAGCAGTTACTCTAGCGGTTATGGTTCACCCCTCCACTTT
CDR3: CASSYSSGYGSPLHF

V: TRBV5-1
D: NA
J: TRBJ1-6
size: NA
DNA: TGCGCCAGCTCCTCCGGGCAGGCTGATTCACCCCTCCACTTT
CDR3: CASSSGQADSPLHF

V: TRBV7-2
D: NA
J: TRBJ2-7
size: NA
DNA: TGTGCCAGCAGCACCCAGGTGGGGAGCGACGAGCAGTACTTC
CDR3: CASSTQVGSDEQYF

V: TRBV5-4
D: TRBD1
J: TRBJ1-5
size: NA
DNA: TGTGCCAGCAGCTTCGGGACAGGGGATCAGCCCCAGCATTTT
CDR3: CASSFGTGDQPQHF

V: TRBV6-5
D: TRBD1
J: TRBJ1-1
size: NA
DNA: TGTGCCAGCAGTCCCGGACAGGGGTTGCGCACTGAAGCTTTCTTT
CDR3: CASSPGQGLRTEAFF

V: TRBV3-1/TRBV3-2
D: NA
J: TRBJ1-3
size: NA
DNA: TGTGCCAAAACTGGACGCCGGAGCTCTGGAAACACCATATATTTT
CDR3: CAKTGRRSSGNTIYF

V: TRBV19
D: TRBD2
J: TRBJ2-1
size: NA
DNA: TGTGCCAGTAGTTCGCGGGGGTGGGGCAATGAGCAGTTCTTC
CDR3: CASSSRGWGNEQFF

V: TRBV5-5
D: TRBD1
J: TRBJ1-1
size: NA
DNA: TGTGCCAGCAGCTACCAGGGGGCGATCGAAGCTTTCTTT
CDR3: CASSYQGAIEAFF

V: TRBV5-1
D: NA
J: TRBJ2-3
size: NA
DNA: TGCGCCAGTGGAGAGACTAGCACAGATACGCAGTATTTT
CDR3: CASGETSTDTQYF